The 21 T cell receptor beta chains in this list originate from one sample, sequenced in a study of CD8 T cells in Susac syndrome. Random-hexamer reverse transcription was applied to roughly 0.5 to 1 ug RNA. TCRdb itself ran the immunoSEQ multiplex PCR reads through MiXCR, one entry per CDR3 protein. Seen here are fewer than 150,000 distinct CDR3 sequences, over 85% observed once, and the top ten hold approximately 0.27%. The sequencing sample was made of CD8+ T cells from PBMCs. Receptor source: a human donor in good health.

This rearrangement joins TRBV7-9 to TRBJ1-2; no firm D call. The CDR3 is 14 residues long. The V and J ends lost 1 base and 3 bases respectively, with 9 bases between them. Germline loops: CDR1 SEHNR, CDR2 FQNEAQ (reference sequence). The CDR3 loop is CASSLEREYYGYTF. In nucleotides, the CDR3 is TGTGCCAGCAGCTTAGAAAGAGAGTACTATGGCTACACCTTC.

The V gene is TRBV6-5, the J gene TRBJ2-3, with TRBD1 matching over 11 bases. V was clipped by 8 bases and J by 3 bases; unmatched bases: 4. This CDR3 region has 14 residues. Germline loops: CDR1 MNHEY, CDR2 SVGAGI. In nucleotides, the CDR3 is TGTGCCAGCCTAGGGACAGGGGGAACAGATACGCAGTATTTT. It encodes CASLGTGGTDTQYF.

The CDR3 DNA sequence: TGTGCCAGCAGCGTAGAGGACAACACCTACGAGCAGTACTTC. Protein: CASSVEDNTYEQYF. This chain uses TRBV9 with TRBJ2-7; possible D gene TRBD1, 5 bases. The CDR3 spans 14 residues. Germline V gene sequence: CDR1 SGDLS, CDR2 YYNGEE. V was clipped by 0 bases and J by 2 bases, with 9 bases between them. The full variable domain, with the rest looked up from reference TRBV9 and TRBJ2-7, is DSGVTQTPKHLITATGQRVTLRCSPRSGDLSVYWYQQSLDQGLQFLIQYYNGEERAKGNILERFSAQQFPDLHSELNLSSLELGDSALYFCASSVEDNTYEQYFGPGTRLTVT.

The CDR3 DNA reads as TGTGCCAGCAGTTTAGCGACAGGAGCTAACTATGGCTACACCTTC. Amino acid sequence: CASSLATGANYGYTF. The chain has TRBV27 and TRBJ1-2, with a tentative D call TRBD1 (6 bases). Germline V gives CDR1 MNHEY, CDR2 SMNVEV (reference sequence). The CDR3 has 15 residues. The V end lost 2 bases, the J end lost 0 bases, and 10 bases lay between the germline ends.

The chain has TRBV7-9 and TRBJ1-1, with D uncertain. V was cut by 6 bases and J by 1 base, with 6 bases left in between. Per the germline V gene, CDR1 is SEHNR and CDR2 is FQNEAQ (reference sequence). This CDR3 comprises 12 residues. For the CDR3, the DNA is TGTGCCAGCAGTCGGGGGAACACTGAAGCTTTCTTT. This encodes CASSRGNTEAFF.

The chain employs TRBV27 and TRBJ2-1; D unclear. V was shortened by 3 bases and J by 6 bases, with 6 bases between the two germline ends. Germline-derived CDR1 and CDR2 are MNHEY and SMNVEV (reference sequence). CDR3 length equals 12 residues. Written as DNA, the CDR3 is TGTGCCAGCAGTTTTGCTGGCAATGAGCAGTTCTTC. It specifies CASSFAGNEQFF.

The J gene is TRBJ2-3, the V gene TRBV2; D is ambiguous. The CDR3 covers 12 residues. Germline-derived CDR1 and CDR2 are SNHLY and FYNNEI. Between the trimmed V and J ends, which lost 7 bases and 3 bases, there was a span of 8 bases. The CDR3 reads CASKWETDTQYF. CDR3 nucleotides: TGTGCCAGCAAGTGGGAAACAGATACGCAGTATTTT. Full variable domain (remainder filled in from reference TRBV2 and TRBJ2-3): EPEVTQTPSHQVTQMGQEVILRCVPISNHLYFYWYRQILGQKVEFLVSFYNNEISEKSEIFDDQFSVERPDGSNFTLKIRSTKLEDSAMYFCASKWETDTQYFGPGTRLTVL.

This chain links TRBV7-9 with TRBJ2-7; possibly TRBD2 for D (6 bases). With 4 bases removed from V and 2 bases from J, the gap between germline ends came to 18 bases. Looked up from germline, CDR1 is SEHNR and CDR2 is FQNEAQ (reference sequence). The CDR3 length is 16 residues. The CDR3 DNA is TGTGCCAGCAGCTCATCCGACCGGGAGAGGGCCTACGAGCAGTACTTC. Its protein product is CASSSSDRERAYEQYF.

The chain links TRBV20-1 to TRBJ2-7; TRBD2 agrees at 12 bases. The CDR3 runs 15 residues. V shed 2 bases, J shed 5 bases, and the junction held 7 bases outside the gene matches. Germline lookup yields CDR1 DFQATT and CDR2 SNEGSKA (reference sequence). The CDR3 spells CSARLAGGPLNEQYF. The CDR3 region has the DNA TGCAGTGCTAGACTAGCGGGAGGGCCCCTGAACGAGCAGTACTTC.

The chain couples TRBV4-3 to TRBJ2-2, with D possibly being TRBD1 or TRBD2 (5 bases each). This CDR3 is 18 amino acids long. CDR1 and CDR2 from the germline V gene are LGHNA and YSLEER. The germline V and J ends were trimmed by 0 bases and 3 bases, with 17 bases remaining between them. CDR3 sequence reads: CASSQDSGRGVYTGELFF. The CDR3 nucleotides read TGCGCCAGCAGCCAAGATTCGGGAAGGGGAGTATACACCGGGGAGCTGTTTTTT.

The rearrangement links TRBV24-1 to TRBJ1-5, with unresolved D. CDR3 length: 14 amino acids. Germline-derived CDR1 and CDR2 are KGHDR and SFDVKD. Trimming shortened V by 4 bases and J by 6 bases, and 12 bases separated the two germline ends. The DNA for the CDR3 is TGTGCCACCAGTGAAGCGGGGTCCGGTCAGCCCCAGCATTTT. It translates to CATSEAGSGQPQHF.

V and J are TRBV29-1 and TRBJ2-7; 7 positions match TRBD1. With 1 base clipped from V and 1 base from J, the junction kept 7 bases outside the gene matches. Germline values: CDR1 SQVTM, CDR2 ANQGSEA. This CDR3 has 15 amino acids. The CDR3 loop reads CSVEGLGGASYEQYF. For the CDR3, the DNA is TGCAGCGTTGAAGGCCTAGGGGGCGCTTCCTACGAGCAGTACTTC.

The rearrangement links TRBV4-1 to TRBJ2-2, with unresolved D. V was pared by 2 bases and J by 2 bases, with 3 bases between. The CDR3 spans 13 residues. From germline, CDR1 is MGHRA and CDR2 YSYEKL. CDR3 sequence: CASSQINTGELFF. The CDR3 region has the DNA TGCGCCAGCAGCCAAATTAACACCGGGGAGCTGTTTTTT.

The V gene is TRBV3-1, the J gene TRBJ1-5, with a tentative D call TRBD1 (5 bases). CDR3 length equals 12 residues. V gave up 5 bases and J gave up 6 bases, with 8 bases separating them. Germline V gives CDR1 LGHDT, CDR2 YNNKEL (reference sequence). The CDR3 loop is CASSKGIQPQHF. DNA for the CDR3: TGTGCCAGCAGCAAGGGGATTCAGCCCCAGCATTTT. The full variable domain, completed using reference TRBV3-1 and TRBJ1-5, is DTAVSQTPKYLVTQMGNDKSIKCEQNLGHDTMYWYKQDSKKFLKIMFSYNNKELIINETVPNRFSPKSPDKAHLNLHINSLELGDSAVYFCASSKGIQPQHFGDGTRLSIL.

The chain carries TRBV11-2 and TRBJ1-2; no clear D. The V end lost 1 base, the J end lost 8 bases, and 11 bases lay between the germline ends. Germline lookup yields CDR1 SGHAT and CDR2 FQNNGV. This CDR3 region has 13 residues. The chain's CDR3 is CASSLVPTEGYTF. DNA for the CDR3: TGTGCCAGCAGCTTAGTTCCCACTGAGGGCTACACCTTC.

CDR3 DNA: TGCAGTGCTAAACAGGAAAACTCCTACAATGAGCAGTTCTTC. Translating it yields CSAKQENSYNEQFF. The chain carries TRBV20-1 and TRBJ2-1; D is possibly TRBD1 (5 bases). This CDR3 has 14 amino acids. Germline-derived CDR1 and CDR2 are DFQATT and SNEGSKA (reference sequence). V lost 4 bases, J lost 0 bases, and 10 bases lay in between.

The J gene is TRBJ2-7, the V gene TRBV20-1; D may match TRBD1 or TRBD2 (6 bases each). The CDR3 is 13 amino acids. CDR1 and CDR2 (germline): DFQATT, SNEGSKA (reference sequence). Trimming stripped 3 bases from V and 5 bases from J, with 14 bases between. This CDR3 reads CSARGGDIHEQYF. The CDR3 nucleotides are TGCAGTGCTAGGGGCGGGGACATCCACGAGCAGTACTTC.

The chain links TRBV29-1 to TRBJ2-7, with 11 bases matching TRBD2. The V gene's germline CDR1 is SQVTM and CDR2 ANQGSEA. Losses at the gene ends were 7 bases for V and 5 bases for J; bases not matched to a gene: 10. CDR3 length: 14 amino acids. CDR3 residues: CSASSGRFSDEQYF. The CDR3 nucleotides read TGCAGCGCTTCTAGCGGGAGGTTTTCCGACGAGCAGTACTTC.

The chain employs TRBV6-5 and TRBJ1-4; the D gene is possibly TRBD1 (6 bases). Trimming removed 6 bases at V and 8 bases at J, with 16 bases between. This CDR3 has 14 amino acids. Germline-derived CDR1 and CDR2 are MNHEY and SVGAGI. This chain's CDR3 is CASSLGQRPEKLFF. CDR3 nucleotide sequence: TGTGCCAGCAGCCTCGGACAGCGCCCCGAAAAACTGTTTTTT.

The table lists this clonotype with a count of one. V is TRBV29-1 and J is TRBJ1-4, with D possibly matching TRBD1 (6 bases). Germline CDR1 and CDR2: SQVTM and ANQGSEA. V lost 5 bases and J 5 bases, leaving 12 bases between the germline ends. The CDR3 length is 13 residues. The CDR3: CSVMTGINEKLFF. CDR3 DNA: TGCAGCGTTATGACAGGAATCAATGAAAAACTGTTTTTT.

V and J are TRBV20-1 and TRBJ2-7; 12 positions match TRBD2. The CDR3 loop spans 15 amino acids. V trimming: 4 bases; J trimming: 1 base; junction bases outside the gene matches: 5. Germline CDR1 and CDR2: DFQATT and SNEGSKA (reference sequence). The CDR3 nucleotides read TGCAGTGCTATCTCAACTAGCGGGAGGTCCTACGAGCAGTACTTC. As protein: CSAISTSGRSYEQYF.